This T cell receptor beta chain is drawn from a study of tissue T cells after allogeneic stem cell transplantation. On this clone itself: Antigen: not known.

Per germline, CDR1 SGDLS and CDR2 YYNGEE. V gave up 0 bases and J gave up 9 bases, with 7 bases separating them. This CDR3 has 12 residues. Broader study findings: The patient cohort was small and clinically heterogeneous, with limited sampling depth. Anatomically similar tissues had similar TCR repertoires within each patient.

CDR3 sequences, V/J genes, frequencies and template counts came from survey-depth TCRbeta sequencing. The data were produced by immunoSEQ multiplex PCR, yet TCRdb's version contains in-frame clones alone and is incomplete. The sample has about 450 clones, approximately 83% seen once. GI sites, liver, skin and spleen were taken after median 9.75 post-mortem hours. The source is a female patient between 18 and 49 years old with steroid-refractory graft-versus-host disease after an allogeneic stem cell transplant. The T cells may partly be graft donor cells. The gene calls are TRBV9 and TRBJ2-1; D gene unclear. Sequenced here: skin, sampled at autopsy. Here the CDR3 DNA reads TGTGCCAGCAGCGTAGAACCCGGTGAGCAGTTCTTC. This gives the protein CASSVEPGEQFF.